This T cell receptor beta chain was captured in a study of cytomegalovirus exposure and HLA in healthy donors. Use of 60 Vbeta and 13 Jbeta primers characterized the PCR. The method was immunoSEQ multiplex PCR; TCRdb's version includes in-frame clones alone and lacks a portion of them. Of under 150,000 clones in the sample, around 77% are singletons; the top ten hold about 5%. The sequence was collected from a woman aged 25-40 years in good health and CMV-seropositive. Sequenced material: PBMCs.

The CDR3 sequence is CASSLVQGGSYEQYF. Written as DNA, the CDR3 is TGTGCCAGCAGCTTAGTGCAGGGTGGGTCCTACGAGCAGTACTTC. V and J are TRBV7-2 and TRBJ2-7, with D possibly matching TRBD1 (5 bases). Deletions cut 1 base from V and 1 base from J, with 11 bases between. Germline CDR1 SGHTA, CDR2 FQGNSA. The CDR3 covers 15 residues.